This passage covers 32 T cell receptor beta chains from one sample sequenced in a study of shared clonotypes between healthy human individuals. Clones were read by immunoSEQ multiplex PCR, and TCRdb kept only the in-frame ones, dropping some. The sample consists of roughly 1,000,000 clones, around three quarters of them appearing once. The material sequenced was memory CD4+ T cells from PBMCs. Subset denoted: CD45RA-negative fraction. These receptors all stem from a man between 18 and 35 years old in good health. Some clones in this sample may be carry-over from other donors' samples.

The J gene is TRBJ2-7, the V gene TRBV18, with TRBD1 matching over 10 bases. This CDR3 has 15 amino acids. Trimming took 2 bases from V and 2 from J; bases not matched to a gene: 3. Per germline, CDR1 KGHSH and CDR2 LQKENI. The CDR3: CASSPMGQGPYEQYF. The CDR3 region has the DNA TGTGCCAGCTCACCAATGGGACAGGGGCCCTACGAGCAGTACTTC.

V is TRBV19 and J is TRBJ2-6, with D uncertain. The germline gives CDR1 LNHDA, CDR2 SQIVND (reference sequence). V lost 6 bases to trimming and J lost 2 bases, with 5 bases between them. This CDR3 is built from 13 residues. The DNA for the CDR3 is TGTGCCAGTAGCCTCACTGGGGCCAACGTCCTGACTTTC. It specifies CASSLTGANVLTF.

This clone was detected only a few times. V and J are TRBV19 and TRBJ1-5; TRBD1 is a possible D gene (6 bases). The CDR3 has 16 residues. Trimming removed 6 bases at V and 4 bases at J, with 19 bases between. Germline V gene sequence: CDR1 LNHDA, CDR2 SQIVND (reference sequence). The CDR3 coding sequence is TGTGCCAGTAGCATACAGGGAGGGTATGGTAATCAGCCCCAGCATTTT. Protein product: CASSIQGGYGNQPQHF. The full variable domain, completed using reference TRBV19 and TRBJ1-5, is DGGITQSPKYLFRKEGQNVTLSCEQNLNHDAMYWYRQDPGQGLRLIYYSQIVNDFQKGDIAEGYSVSREKKESFPLTVTSAQKNPTAFYLCASSIQGGYGNQPQHFGDGTRLSIL.

With regard to this clone: Other DNA sequences of this sample code for an identical CDR3. The chain joins TRBV6-6 to TRBJ1-1; D is uncertain. There are 13 residues in the CDR3. From germline, CDR1 is MNHNY and CDR2 SVGAGI (reference sequence). V was cut by 0 bases and J by 0 bases, with 2 bases left in between. For the CDR3, the DNA is TGTGCCAGCAGTTACTCAGTGAACACTGAAGCTTTCTTT. This translates into CASSYSVNTEAFF.

This chain joins TRBV6-6 and TRBJ2-7; TRBD2 agrees at 11 bases. The CDR3 consists of 15 residues. Germline CDR1 and CDR2: MNHNY and SVGAGI (reference sequence). Trimming at V came to 7 bases and at J to 3 bases, leaving 8 bases not matched to a gene. CDR3 residues: CASTQTTSGIYEQYF. In DNA form, the CDR3 reads TGTGCCAGCACCCAAACGACTAGCGGGATCTACGAGCAGTACTTC.

The V gene is TRBV28, the J gene TRBJ1-1; D is unresolved. From germline, CDR1 is MDHEN and CDR2 SYDVKM. V shed 2 bases and J shed 4 bases, with 11 bases lying between them. This CDR3 spans 14 amino acids. The chain's CDR3 is CASSLDTWGTEAFF. DNA for the CDR3: TGTGCCAGCAGTTTAGACACGTGGGGCACTGAAGCTTTCTTT. Looking up the rest from reference TRBV28 and TRBJ1-1 gives the full variable domain: DVKVTQSSRYLVKRTGEKVFLECVQDMDHENMFWYRQDPGLGLRLIYFSYDVKMKEKGDIPEGYSVSREKKERFSLILESASTNQTSMYLCASSLDTWGTEAFFGQGTRLTVV.

This clone occurred many times. CDR3 region: CASSLYPGYGYTF. Here the CDR3 DNA reads TGTGCCAGCAGTCTCTACCCAGGGTATGGCTACACCTTC. The chain employs TRBV28 and TRBJ1-2; D is possibly TRBD1 (5 bases). The CDR3 spans 13 residues. The V gene lost 5 bases and the J gene lost 5 bases, with 12 bases spanning the gap. CDR1 and CDR2 (germline): MDHEN, SYDVKM.

The chain couples TRBV28 to TRBJ2-7; D gene unclear. This CDR3 has 13 amino acids. Trimming pared 6 bases from V and 1 base from J, leaving 10 bases between. Germline V CDR1 and CDR2: MDHEN, SYDVKM. The CDR3: CASSYPNSYEQYF. CDR3 sequence (DNA): TGTGCCAGCAGCTACCCCAATTCCTACGAGCAGTACTTC.

This sequence joins TRBV9 and TRBJ2-7; D is possibly TRBD1 (6 bases). Trimming left V 3 bases short and J 0 bases short, with 16 bases between. Germline CDR1 SGDLS, CDR2 YYNGEE. There are 16 residues in the CDR3. CDR3 sequence reads: CASSASGQSFSYEQYF. The DNA of the CDR3 is TGTGCCAGCAGCGCCAGCGGACAGAGTTTCTCCTACGAGCAGTACTTC.

The chain links TRBV5-4 to TRBJ2-5; TRBD1 might be the D (5 bases). Germline CDR1 SGHNT, CDR2 YYREEE (reference sequence). The CDR3 has 15 residues. V lost 0 bases, J lost 5 bases, and 14 bases lay in between. In DNA form, the CDR3 reads TGTGCCAGCAGCTTGGCCAGGGCCCTAACTGAGACCCAGTACTTC. It is translated as CASSLARALTETQYF.

V gene TRBV6-6 combines with J gene TRBJ1-2; the D is unclear. V was cut by 5 bases and J by 0 bases, with 7 bases left in between. CDR1 is MNHNY, CDR2 SVGAGI, per germline (reference sequence). CDR3 length equals 13 residues. The CDR3 region has the DNA TGTGCCAGCAGTCAAGGAGCTAACTATGGCTACACCTTC. The encoded protein is CASSQGANYGYTF.

This chain uses TRBV29-1 with TRBJ2-5; D is unclear. The J call may be wrong; the DNA end is better matched by TRBJ2-7. This CDR3 has 10 residues. Germline V gene lookup returns CDR1 SQVTM and CDR2 ANQGSEA. In DNA form, the CDR3 reads TGCAGCGCGGCGATCGACGAGCAGTACTTC. Protein product: CSAAIDEQYF.

This clone has only a few counts. This specimen includes other DNA sequences encoding the same CDR3. The rearrangement links TRBV6-1 to TRBJ1-5, with D hard to call. The CDR3 covers 12 residues. Looked up from germline, CDR1 is MNHNS and CDR2 is SASEGT. V dropped 7 bases and J dropped 1 base, with 5 bases sitting between them. The CDR3 reads CASKYSNQPQHF. CDR3 in DNA: TGTGCCAGCAAATACAGCAATCAGCCCCAGCATTTT.

The CDR3, as DNA: TGCGCCAGCAGCCCGGTCCCCTCACTCTCCAGGGCGAGAGAGACCCAGTACTTC. This translates into CASSPVPSLSRARETQYF. The chain joins TRBV5-1 to TRBJ2-5; a possible D gene is TRBD1 (5 bases). CDR1 is SGHRS, CDR2 YFSETQ, per germline. The CDR3 is 18 amino acids. V was cut by 4 bases and J by 4 bases, with 26 bases left in between.

The chain employs TRBV7-9 and TRBJ1-1, with a possible D match to TRBD1 (6 bases). The V and J ends lost 4 bases and 2 bases respectively, with 14 bases between them. The germline V gene has CDR1 SEHNR and CDR2 FQNEAQ (reference sequence). CDR3 size: 15 residues. The CDR3 loop reads CASSSRGGRNTEAFF. CDR3 in DNA: TGTGCCAGCAGCTCGAGGGGGGGCAGAAACACTGAAGCTTTCTTT.

The rearrangement uses TRBV7-2 and TRBJ2-7, with a weak D call TRBD1 (8 bases). CDR1 is SGHTA and CDR2 is FQGNSA in the germline V gene. The CDR3 is 15 residues long. Trimming stripped 7 bases from V and 2 bases from J, with 18 bases between. The CDR3 spells CASTHGQGLTYEQYF. The CDR3 bases are TGTGCCAGCACCCATGGACAGGGACTAACCTACGAGCAGTACTTC.

Worth noting for this clone: The identical CDR3 is also encoded by other nucleotide sequences in the sample. The chain recombines TRBV9 with TRBJ2-2; TRBD2 aligns across 8 bases. Germline V gene data show CDR1 as SGDLS and CDR2 as YYNGEE. Unmatched junction bases numbered 5, after V lost 3 bases and J lost 1 base. The CDR3 length is 16 residues. CDR3 nucleotides: TGTGCCAGCAGCGCGCGAAGCGGGGGGAACACCGGGGAGCTGTTTTTT. It codes for CASSARSGGNTGELFF.

The rearrangement links TRBV4-3 to TRBJ2-1; TRBD2 matches 8 bases. CDR1 and CDR2 (germline): LGHNA, YSLEER. Unmatched junction bases numbered 5, after V lost 4 bases and J lost 6 bases. CDR3 length: 14 residues. The CDR3 reads CASSRSGTRNEQFF. In DNA, the CDR3 is TGCGCCAGCAGCCGTAGCGGGACCCGCAATGAGCAGTTCTTC.

CDR3 residues: CASSSRRISRTDTQYF. The CDR3 DNA reads TGTGCCAGCAGCTCCAGGCGGATATCCCGCACAGATACGCAGTATTTT. The chain couples TRBV2 to TRBJ2-3; unclear D gene. In germline, CDR1 is SNHLY, CDR2 FYNNEI. The length of the CDR3 is 16 residues. Trimming left V 6 bases short and J 1 base short, with 17 bases between.

This clone was picked up one time. The rearrangement joins TRBV7-8 to TRBJ1-2; D gene uncertain. This CDR3 comprises 15 residues. Germline V gene lookup returns CDR1 SGHVS and CDR2 FQNEAQ. The V gene lost 3 bases and the J gene lost 7 bases, with 18 bases spanning the gap. The CDR3 DNA reads as TGTGCCAGCAGCTTGGATCCGCGGAATGGTGTTGGCTACACCTTC. Translating gives CASSLDPRNGVGYTF.

The chain links TRBV9 to TRBJ2-1; D not resolved. CDR1 and CDR2 (germline): SGDLS, YYNGEE. The length of the CDR3 is 11 residues. The V gene lost 0 bases and the J gene lost 8 bases, with 3 bases spanning the gap. The CDR3 region has the DNA TGTGCCAGCAGCGTAGACTATGAGCAGTTCTTC. Protein product: CASSVDYEQFF.

This clone was detected only once. The chain carries TRBV11-2 and TRBJ2-5, with D perhaps TRBD2 (6 bases). Germline CDR1 SGHAT, CDR2 FQNNGV. Trimming took 4 bases from V and 7 from J, leaving 10 bases between them. The CDR3 contains 12 residues. DNA of the CDR3: TGTGCCAGCAGCTCCGGCGGGGTGACCCAGTACTTC. This gives the protein CASSSGGVTQYF.

The CDR3, as DNA: TGCGCCAGCAGCTTGGAAACAGGGATGGGAGGCTACACCTTC. Amino acids: CASSLETGMGGYTF. The chain is built from TRBV5-1 and TRBJ1-2; D is possibly TRBD1 (6 bases). CDR1 and CDR2 from the germline V gene are SGHRS and YFSETQ. Trimming cost V 0 bases and J 8 bases, with 14 bases left between them. CDR3 length: 14 residues.

The chain joins TRBV18 to TRBJ2-7; TRBD2 aligns across 12 bases. V was clipped by 2 bases and J by 3 bases; unmatched bases: 2. This CDR3 contains 15 residues. Germline V gives CDR1 KGHSH, CDR2 LQKENI. CDR3 loop: CASSPGTSGFYEQYF. The CDR3 DNA sequence: TGTGCCAGCTCACCAGGGACTAGCGGGTTCTACGAGCAGTACTTC.

With respect to this clone: With a much larger clone just one base away, this may be a read error. The rearrangement uses TRBV4-2 and TRBJ2-7, with 9 nucleotides matching TRBD1. CDR1 and CDR2 from the germline V gene are LGHNA and YNFKEQ. The CDR3 spans 15 residues. The chain's CDR3 is CANSQDGTGTYEQYF. CDR3 sequence (DNA): TGTGCCAACAGCCAAGACGGGACAGGGACCTACGAGCAGTACTTC.

The chain is built from TRBV2 and TRBJ2-2; TRBD2 agrees at 9 bases. V was pared by 6 bases and J by 2 bases, with 4 bases of the junction left unmatched. The CDR3 runs 15 residues. Germline V gene sequence: CDR1 SNHLY, CDR2 FYNNEI. The CDR3 reads CASRRLAVNTGELFF. Here the CDR3 DNA reads TGTGCCAGCAGAAGACTAGCGGTAAACACCGGGGAGCTGTTTTTT.

The CDR3 region is CASSPPRQGTNNEQFF. DNA of the CDR3: TGTGCCAGCAGTCCGCCTCGACAGGGCACGAACAATGAGCAGTTCTTC. J is TRBJ2-1 and V is TRBV6-4, with 7 bases fitting TRBD1. This CDR3 has 16 amino acids. Germline CDR1 reads MRHNA; CDR2 reads SNTAGT. Losses at the gene ends were 5 bases for V and 5 bases for J; bases not matched to a gene: 12.

This clone has only a few counts. This chain's CDR3 is CASSPGTGGSYGYTF. CDR3 bases: TGCGCCAGCAGCCCGGGGACAGGGGGCAGCTATGGCTACACCTTC. The rearrangement uses TRBV4-3 and TRBJ1-2; 12 bases align to TRBD1. The CDR3 covers 15 residues. V lost 4 bases and J lost 4; bases outside the gene matches: 4. The germline gives CDR1 LGHNA, CDR2 YSLEER.

The V and J genes are TRBV7-2 and TRBJ2-5, with 8 nucleotides matching TRBD1. CDR3 length: 15 amino acids. Per germline, CDR1 SGHTA and CDR2 FQGNSA. After removal of 1 base from V and 2 bases from J, the junction contained 3 bases not matched to a gene. The DNA for the CDR3 is TGTGCCAGCAGCTTAGGGCAGGGGGCTCAAGAGACCCAGTACTTC. Protein: CASSLGQGAQETQYF.

The chain is built from TRBV28 and TRBJ2-1; D is possibly TRBD2 (6 bases). This CDR3 is built from 14 residues. The V end lost 1 base, the J end lost 5 bases, and 9 bases lay between the germline ends. The germline V gene encodes CDR1 MDHEN and CDR2 SYDVKM. CDR3 DNA: TGTGCCAGCAGTTTATTTCGGGGGAACAATGAGCAGTTCTTC. This codes for CASSLFRGNNEQFF.

This clone was counted a single time. The rearrangement uses TRBV5-4 and TRBJ2-3, with 7 bases aligning to TRBD2. This CDR3 has 14 amino acids. Trimming removed 1 base from V and 2 bases from J; junction bases left unmatched: 1. Germline V gene sequence: CDR1 SGHNT, CDR2 YYREEE (reference sequence). The CDR3 nucleotides read TGTGCCAGCAGCTTGCTAGCGGACACAGATACGCAGTATTTT. Protein product: CASSLLADTDTQYF.

The rearrangement joins TRBV28 to TRBJ2-7; a possible D gene is TRBD1 (5 bases). CDR1 and CDR2 (germline): MDHEN, SYDVKM. CDR3 length: 14 amino acids. The V and J ends lost 3 bases and 6 bases respectively, with 15 bases between them. The CDR3 DNA sequence: TGTGCCAGCAGTTTCGAAGTCAGGGTTGGCGAGCAGTACTTC. Translated, it gives CASSFEVRVGEQYF. Drawing the rest from reference TRBV28 and TRBJ2-7, the complete variable domain is DVKVTQSSRYLVKRTGEKVFLECVQDMDHENMFWYRQDPGLGLRLIYFSYDVKMKEKGDIPEGYSVSREKKERFSLILESASTNQTSMYLCASSFEVRVGEQYFGPGTRLTVT.